Below are 26 T cell receptor beta chains sequenced from a single sample in a study of OX40 agonist ivuxolimab in advanced cancers. Library preparation employed the immunoSEQ multiplex PCR assay. TCRdb carries this immuneACCESS record with in-frame sequences only. Its versions omit some clonotypes, under half of them owing to an unresolved V gene in the studies checked, with the rest unexplained. For this sample there are approximately 58,000 clones; about four fifths appear just once. The ten largest make up approximately 4.5% of the sample. The sequencing here drew on CD4+ or CD8+ T cells sorted from blood, taken in a trial of the OX40 agonist ivuxolimab. Source of these receptors: an adult with an advanced solid tumor such as melanoma, head and neck, liver or kidney cancer.

This clone was counted only a few times. The V gene is TRBV7-6, the J gene TRBJ2-2, with D perhaps matching TRBD1 or TRBD2 (6 bases each). Per germline, CDR1 SGHVS and CDR2 FNYEAQ. This CDR3 comprises 16 residues. V lost 5 bases to trimming and J lost 5 bases, with 18 bases between them. The CDR3 coding sequence is TGTGCCAGCAGCCTTAGTTGGGGGGCTCAAACCGGGGAGCTGTTTTTT. It is translated as CASSLSWGAQTGELFF.

The chain joins TRBV7-3 to TRBJ2-1; perhaps D is TRBD1 or TRBD2 (5 bases each). Trimming removed 2 bases from V and 9 bases from J, with 11 bases in between. The CDR3 sequence is 13 residues long. Germline values: CDR1 SGHTA, CDR2 FQGTGA. The CDR3: CASSLGFGTEQFF. The CDR3 region has the DNA TGTGCCAGCAGCTTAGGTTTCGGGACTGAGCAGTTCTTC.

The chain employs TRBV2 and TRBJ2-7; tentative D call: TRBD1 (5 bases). Germline V lookup: CDR1 SNHLY, CDR2 FYNNEI. The CDR3 totals 15 residues. Trimming took off 4 bases at V and 4 bases at J, with 17 bases between the two ends. CDR3 in DNA: TGTGCCAGCAGTGGGTTATTGGGGCCGGCGTACGAGCAGTACTTC. As protein: CASSGLLGPAYEQYF.

In its sample, this clone was seen a few times. The genes are TRBV5-6 and TRBJ2-1; a possible D gene is TRBD2 (6 bases). Germline V lookup: CDR1 SGHDT, CDR2 YYEEEE. Trimming took 2 bases from V and 0 from J, leaving 12 bases between them. The CDR3 runs to 16 residues. CDR3 DNA: TGTGCCAGCAGCTTTGGGCTAGCGACCTCCTACAATGAGCAGTTCTTC. Protein sequence: CASSFGLATSYNEQFF.

The chain couples TRBV5-5 to TRBJ1-4; D unclear. The CDR3 length is 14 residues. CDR1 and CDR2 from the germline V gene are SGHKS and YYEKEE (reference sequence). Between the trimmed V and J ends, which lost 3 bases and 2 bases, there was a span of 8 bases. The DNA for the CDR3 is TGTGCCAGCAGCTCCACTACGACTAATGAAAAACTGTTTTTT. It is translated as CASSSTTTNEKLFF.

The chain links TRBV19 to TRBJ1-4; the D is unclear. Germline-derived CDR1 and CDR2 are LNHDA and SQIVND (reference sequence). Trimming took 0 bases from V and 3 from J, leaving 8 bases between them. The CDR3 is 15 residues long. DNA for the CDR3: TGTGCCAGTAGTATAGACCCCGTGGCTAATGAAAAACTGTTTTTT. Amino acids: CASSIDPVANEKLFF.

The chain combines TRBV28 with TRBJ2-7; 7 bases are shared with TRBD1. CDR3 size: 15 residues. Unmatched junction bases numbered 10, after V lost 6 bases and J lost 2 bases. Looked up from germline, CDR1 is MDHEN and CDR2 is SYDVKM. The CDR3 region has the DNA TGTGCCAGCAGCCCAGGACCACAGGGGACCTACGAGCAGTACTTC. Its protein is CASSPGPQGTYEQYF.

The rearrangement joins TRBV11-2 to TRBJ2-7; TRBD2 agrees at 10 bases. Germline lookup yields CDR1 SGHAT and CDR2 FQNNGV. The CDR3 runs 17 residues. J was trimmed by 3 bases and V by 2 bases; bases with no gene match: 10. Here the CDR3 DNA reads TGTGCCAGCAGCTTAAGGGGCCCCGGGACTAGCGACTACGAGCAGTACTTC. It is translated as CASSLRGPGTSDYEQYF.

The V and J genes are TRBV19 and TRBJ2-7; D might be TRBD1 or TRBD2, each matching 5 bases. With 5 bases removed from V and 3 bases from J, the gap between germline ends came to 17 bases. CDR1 LNHDA and CDR2 SQIVND come from the germline V gene (reference sequence). This CDR3 is built from 15 residues. CDR3 nucleotides: TGTGCCAGTAGTGCCTCAGCCGGGGCCGGCTACGAGCAGTACTTC. Translation gives CASSASAGAGYEQYF.

The chain links TRBV9 to TRBJ2-2; possibly TRBD2 for D (6 bases). The CDR3 sequence is 15 residues long. Germline V lookup: CDR1 SGDLS, CDR2 YYNGEE. Trimming stripped 2 bases from V and 1 base from J, with 9 bases between. The CDR3 loop reads CASSVAGRNTGELFF. DNA for the CDR3: TGTGCCAGCAGCGTCGCCGGGAGGAACACCGGGGAGCTGTTTTTT.

Note on this clone: Different DNA sequences within this sample yield the same CDR3. The rearrangement joins TRBV11-2 to TRBJ2-5, with 7 positions matching TRBD2. The CDR3 loop spans 14 amino acids. CDR1 SGHAT and CDR2 FQNNGV come from the germline V gene. J lost 4 bases, V lost 1 base, and 3 bases had no gene match. The CDR3 loop reads CASSLGPGGETQYF. CDR3 nucleotides: TGTGCCAGCAGCTTAGGTCCGGGGGGAGAGACCCAGTACTTC.

The rearrangement joins TRBV2 to TRBJ1-6; TRBD1 agrees at 8 bases. Trimming took 5 bases from V and 5 from J; bases not matched to a gene: 8. CDR1 is SNHLY and CDR2 is FYNNEI in the germline V gene. The CDR3 has 16 amino acids. The CDR3 sequence: CASSRLQGVDNSPLHF. CDR3 coding DNA: TGTGCCAGCAGTCGACTACAGGGGGTAGATAATTCACCCCTCCACTTT. Full variable domain (rest looked up from reference TRBV2 and TRBJ1-6): EPEVTQTPSHQVTQMGQEVILRCVPISNHLYFYWYRQILGQKVEFLVSFYNNEISEKSEIFDDQFSVERPDGSNFTLKIRSTKLEDSAMYFCASSRLQGVDNSPLHFGNGTRLTVT.

The gene calls are TRBV5-1 and TRBJ2-7; D call uncertain. V was pared by 4 bases and J by 2 bases, with 13 bases between. The CDR3 length is 14 residues. Germline V lookup: CDR1 SGHRS, CDR2 YFSETQ. The CDR3 loop reads CASSVTTRTYEQYF. DNA of the CDR3: TGCGCCAGCAGCGTCACGACAAGGACCTACGAGCAGTACTTC.

The chain recombines TRBV28 with TRBJ1-5; the D is unclear. The germline V gene encodes CDR1 MDHEN and CDR2 SYDVKM. V was shortened by 5 bases and J by 4 bases, with 15 bases between the two germline ends. There are 15 residues in the CDR3. The CDR3 DNA is TGTGCCAGCAGTCTCCCAGCCCTAATAAATCAGCCCCAGCATTTT. This encodes CASSLPALINQPQHF.

The chain is built from TRBV9 and TRBJ2-3; D gene ambiguous. Germline V gene sequence: CDR1 SGDLS, CDR2 YYNGEE. The CDR3 has 12 residues. V gave up 0 bases and J gave up 8 bases, with 7 bases separating them. The CDR3 DNA reads as TGTGCCAGCAGCGTAGGGGTGGGTACGCAGTATTTT. Protein sequence: CASSVGVGTQYF.

J is TRBJ2-1 and V is TRBV7-9; 7 bases line up with TRBD2. CDR1 is SEHNR, CDR2 FQNEAQ, per germline (reference sequence). J gave up 6 bases and V 0 bases, and 5 bases lay outside the gene matches. The CDR3 loop spans 15 amino acids. For the CDR3, the DNA is TGTGCCAGCAGCTTAGCGAGGGACTACGGCAATGAGCAGTTCTTC. Protein sequence: CASSLARDYGNEQFF. The entire variable domain, with the rest obtained from reference TRBV7-9 and TRBJ2-1, is as follows: DTGVSQNPRHKITKRGQNVTFRCDPISEHNRLYWYRQTLGQGPEFLTYFQNEAQLEKSRLLSDRFSAERPKGSFSTLEIQRTEQGDSAMYLCASSLARDYGNEQFFGPGTRLTVL.

The rearrangement joins TRBV27 to TRBJ2-1, with 11 bases aligning to TRBD2. CDR3 size: 14 residues. The junction had 6 bases not matched to a gene; V was cut back by 7 bases and J by 7 bases. Germline CDR1 is MNHEY and CDR2 is SMNVEV (reference sequence). The CDR3 nucleotides are TGTGCCAGCACCCTAGCGGGAGGAAGGAATGAGCAGTTCTTC. This gives the protein CASTLAGGRNEQFF.

V gene TRBV6-1 combines with J gene TRBJ2-5; 10 bases are shared with TRBD2. Trimming took 0 bases from V and 4 from J; bases not matched to a gene: 8. The CDR3 spans 17 residues. Germline V CDR1 and CDR2: MNHNS, SASEGT. The CDR3 loop is CASSEAPPGTSAETQYF. CDR3 sequence (DNA): TGTGCCAGCAGTGAAGCTCCACCCGGGACTAGCGCAGAGACCCAGTACTTC.

The J gene is TRBJ2-5, the V gene TRBV14; D is undetermined. V lost 4 bases, J lost 7 bases, and 10 bases lay in between. The germline CDR1 and CDR2 sequences are SGHDN and FVKESK. The CDR3 consists of 12 residues. The CDR3 region is CASSRPVGTQYF. As DNA, the CDR3 is TGTGCCAGCAGCCGCCCTGTGGGGACCCAGTACTTC.

In this sample, this clone turned up once. The chain's CDR3 is CASSLGQGPYEQYF. In DNA form, the CDR3 reads TGTGCCAGCAGTCTCGGTCAGGGCCCCTACGAGCAGTACTTC. The chain couples TRBV28 to TRBJ2-7; weak D call: TRBD1 (5 bases). The CDR3 is made up of 14 amino acids. CDR1 and CDR2 from the germline V gene are MDHEN and SYDVKM. V lost 5 bases to trimming and J lost 2 bases, with 13 bases between them. The variable domain in full, completed from reference TRBV28 and TRBJ2-7, reads DVKVTQSSRYLVKRTGEKVFLECVQDMDHENMFWYRQDPGLGLRLIYFSYDVKMKEKGDIPEGYSVSREKKERFSLILESASTNQTSMYLCASSLGQGPYEQYFGPGTRLTVT.

This sequence joins TRBV6-6 and TRBJ2-7; D is uncertain. This CDR3 contains 13 residues. V dropped 0 bases and J dropped 2 bases, with 5 bases sitting between them. The germline CDR1 and CDR2 sequences are MNHNY and SVGAGI (reference sequence). The CDR3 sequence is CASSYSDTYEQYF. The CDR3 bases are TGTGCCAGCAGTTACTCTGACACCTACGAGCAGTACTTC.

V gene TRBV5-6 combines with J gene TRBJ2-5, with 10 bases matching TRBD2. Per germline, CDR1 SGHDT and CDR2 YYEEEE. V was pared by 1 base and J by 1 base, with 7 bases of the junction left unmatched. The CDR3 loop spans 17 amino acids. This CDR3 is CASSLSLTSGTQETQYF. Written as DNA, the CDR3 is TGTGCCAGCAGCTTGAGTCTTACTAGCGGGACCCAAGAGACCCAGTACTTC.

V usage is TRBV18 and J usage is TRBJ2-7, with 11 bases that match TRBD1. The CDR3 contains 17 residues. CDR1 is KGHSH, CDR2 LQKENI, per germline. With 3 bases clipped from V and 2 bases from J, the junction kept 9 bases outside the gene matches. CDR3 nucleotides: TGTGCCAGCTCACCGGGGCTGCCGGGACAGGGGGCCTACGAGCAGTACTTC. Its translation is CASSPGLPGQGAYEQYF.

The chain links TRBV9 to TRBJ2-1; 11 nucleotides match TRBD2. CDR3 length: 20 residues. Trimming at V came to 4 bases and at J to 2 bases, leaving 17 bases not matched to a gene. Germline CDR1 is SGDLS and CDR2 is YYNGEE. As DNA, the CDR3 is TGTGCCAGCAGCCCCCGGGCTAGCGGGGGGCCTATGGGGGCCTACAATGAGCAGTTCTTC. Its protein is CASSPRASGGPMGAYNEQFF.

The chain recombines TRBV10-3 with TRBJ1-5, with D unresolved. In germline, CDR1 is ENHRY, CDR2 SYGVKD. V was shortened by 0 bases and J by 3 bases, with 9 bases between the two germline ends. The CDR3 loop spans 15 amino acids. The CDR3 DNA sequence: TGTGCCATCAGTGAGTCGACGGGCCACAATCAGCCCCAGCATTTT. Protein product: CAISESTGHNQPQHF.

The chain joins TRBV6-1 to TRBJ1-3; the D is unclear. The CDR3 has 14 residues. Deletions cut 3 bases from V and 0 bases from J, with 6 bases between. Germline V CDR1 and CDR2: MNHNS, SASEGT. CDR3 DNA sequence: TGTGCCAGCAGTGAGCGCATCTCTGGAAACACCATATATTTT. This encodes CASSERISGNTIYF.